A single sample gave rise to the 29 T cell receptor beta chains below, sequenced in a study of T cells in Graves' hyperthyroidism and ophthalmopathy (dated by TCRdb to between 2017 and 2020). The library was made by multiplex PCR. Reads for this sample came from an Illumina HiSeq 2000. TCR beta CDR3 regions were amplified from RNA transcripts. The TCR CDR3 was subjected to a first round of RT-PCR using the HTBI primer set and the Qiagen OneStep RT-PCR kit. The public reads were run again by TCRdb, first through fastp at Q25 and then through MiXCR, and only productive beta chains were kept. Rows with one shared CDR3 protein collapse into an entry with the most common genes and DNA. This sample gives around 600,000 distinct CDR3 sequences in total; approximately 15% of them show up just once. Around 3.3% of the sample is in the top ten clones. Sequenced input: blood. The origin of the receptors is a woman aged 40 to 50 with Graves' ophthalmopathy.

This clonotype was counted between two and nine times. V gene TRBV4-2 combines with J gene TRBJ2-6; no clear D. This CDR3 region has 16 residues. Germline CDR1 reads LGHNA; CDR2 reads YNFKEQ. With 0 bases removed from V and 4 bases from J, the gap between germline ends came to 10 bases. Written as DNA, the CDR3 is TGTGCCAGCAGCCAAGATCAAGGTTCAGGGGCCAACGTCCTGACTTTC. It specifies CASSQDQGSGANVLTF.

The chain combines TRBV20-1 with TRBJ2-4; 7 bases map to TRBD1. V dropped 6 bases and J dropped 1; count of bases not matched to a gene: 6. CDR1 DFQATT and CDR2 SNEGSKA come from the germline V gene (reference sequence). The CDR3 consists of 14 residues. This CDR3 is CSAYTGAAKNIQYF. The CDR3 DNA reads TGCAGTGCATATACAGGGGCCGCCAAAAACATTCAGTACTTC.

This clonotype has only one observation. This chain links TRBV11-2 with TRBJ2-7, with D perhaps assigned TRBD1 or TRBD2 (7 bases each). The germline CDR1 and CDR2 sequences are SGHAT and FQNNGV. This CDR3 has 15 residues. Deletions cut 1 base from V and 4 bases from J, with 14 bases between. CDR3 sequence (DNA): TGTGCCAGCAGCTTAGGGGGGGGCAGGGGGTACGAGCAGTACTTC. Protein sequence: CASSLGGGRGYEQYF.

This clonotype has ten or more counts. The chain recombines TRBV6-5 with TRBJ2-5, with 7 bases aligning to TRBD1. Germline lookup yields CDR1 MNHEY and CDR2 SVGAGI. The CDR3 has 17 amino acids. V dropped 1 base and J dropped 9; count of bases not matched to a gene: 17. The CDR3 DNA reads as TGTGCCAGCAGTTACTTATACAGGGGTCCCGAAGGGGGTGCCCAGTACTTC. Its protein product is CASSYLYRGPEGGAQYF.

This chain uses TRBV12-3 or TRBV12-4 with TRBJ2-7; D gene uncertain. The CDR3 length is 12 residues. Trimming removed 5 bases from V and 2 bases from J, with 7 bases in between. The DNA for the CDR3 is TGTGCCAGCAGTCTCCAAACCTACGAGCAGTACTTC. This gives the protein CASSLQTYEQYF.

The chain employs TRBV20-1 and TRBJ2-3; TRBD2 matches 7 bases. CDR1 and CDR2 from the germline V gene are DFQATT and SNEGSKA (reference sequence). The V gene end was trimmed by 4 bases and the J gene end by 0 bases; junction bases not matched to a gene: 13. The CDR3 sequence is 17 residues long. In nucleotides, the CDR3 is TGCAGTGCTAACCCCCGTTGGGGTAGCGGGAGCACAGATACGCAGTATTTT. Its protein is CSANPRWGSGSTDTQYF.

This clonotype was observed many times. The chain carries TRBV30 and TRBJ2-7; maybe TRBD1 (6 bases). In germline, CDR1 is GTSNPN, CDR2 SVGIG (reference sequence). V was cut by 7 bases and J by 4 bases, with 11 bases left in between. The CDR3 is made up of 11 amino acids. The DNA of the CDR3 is TGTGCCTCCAAGACAGGATACGAGCAGTACTTC. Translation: CASKTGYEQYF.

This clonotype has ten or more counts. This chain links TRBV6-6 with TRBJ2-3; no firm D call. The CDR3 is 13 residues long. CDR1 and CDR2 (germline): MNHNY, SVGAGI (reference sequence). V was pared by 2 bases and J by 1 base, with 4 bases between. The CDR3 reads CASSYTGTDTQYF. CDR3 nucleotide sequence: TGTGCCAGCAGTTACACGGGCACAGATACGCAGTATTTT.

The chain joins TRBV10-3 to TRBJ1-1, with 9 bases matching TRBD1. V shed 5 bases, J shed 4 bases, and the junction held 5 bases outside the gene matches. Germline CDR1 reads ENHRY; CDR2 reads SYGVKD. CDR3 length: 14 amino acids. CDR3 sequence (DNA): TGTGCCATCAGTTCTCCGGGACAGGGCACTGAAGCTTTCTTT. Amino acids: CAISSPGQGTEAFF.

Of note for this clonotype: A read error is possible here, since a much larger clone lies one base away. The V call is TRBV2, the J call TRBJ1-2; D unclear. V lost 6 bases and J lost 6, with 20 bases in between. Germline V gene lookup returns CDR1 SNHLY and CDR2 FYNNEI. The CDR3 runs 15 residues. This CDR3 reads CASSRQLSATNGYTF. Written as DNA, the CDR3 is TGTGCCAGCAGCCGACAACTCTCGGCTACCAATGGCTACACCTTC.

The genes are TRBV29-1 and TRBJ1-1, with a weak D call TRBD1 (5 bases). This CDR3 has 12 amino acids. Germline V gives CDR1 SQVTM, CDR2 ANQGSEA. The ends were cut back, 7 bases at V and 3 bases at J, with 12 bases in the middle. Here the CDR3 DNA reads TGCAGCGGGGCTTGGGGGGACACTGAAGCTTTCTTT. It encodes CSGAWGDTEAFF.

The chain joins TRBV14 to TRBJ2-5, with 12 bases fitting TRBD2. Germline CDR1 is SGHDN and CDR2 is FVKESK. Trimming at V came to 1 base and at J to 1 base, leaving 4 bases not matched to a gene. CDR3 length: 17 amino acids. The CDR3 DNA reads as TGTGCCAGCAGCCAAGTAGCACTAGCGGGAGGCCAAGAGACCCAGTACTTC. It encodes CASSQVALAGGQETQYF.

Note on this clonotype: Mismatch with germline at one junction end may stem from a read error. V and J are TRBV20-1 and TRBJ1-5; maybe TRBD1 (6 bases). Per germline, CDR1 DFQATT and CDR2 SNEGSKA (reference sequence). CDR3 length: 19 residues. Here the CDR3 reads CSARDLLDLRGDSNRPQHF. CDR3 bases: TGCAGTGCTAGAGATCTACTGGATCTGAGGGGGGATAGCAATCGGCCCCAGCATTTT.

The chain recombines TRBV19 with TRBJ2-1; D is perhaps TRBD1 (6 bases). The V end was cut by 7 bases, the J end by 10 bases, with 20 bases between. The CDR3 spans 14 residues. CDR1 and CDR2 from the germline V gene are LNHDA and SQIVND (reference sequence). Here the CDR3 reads CASNSETGKYEQFF. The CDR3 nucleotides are TGTGCCAGTAATTCAGAGACAGGCAAATACGAGCAGTTCTTC. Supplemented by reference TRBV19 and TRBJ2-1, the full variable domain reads DGGITQSPKYLFRKEGQNVTLSCEQNLNHDAMYWYRQDPGQGLRLIYYSQIVNDFQKGDIAEGYSVSREKKESFPLTVTSAQKNPTAFYLCASNSETGKYEQFFGPGTRLTVL.

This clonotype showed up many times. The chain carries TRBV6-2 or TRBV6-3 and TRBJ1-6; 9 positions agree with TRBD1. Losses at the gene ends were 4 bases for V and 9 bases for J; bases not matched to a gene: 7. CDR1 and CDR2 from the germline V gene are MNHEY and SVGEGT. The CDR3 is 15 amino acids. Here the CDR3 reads CASSSPGTGLSPLHF. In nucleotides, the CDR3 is TGTGCCAGCAGTTCGCCCGGGACAGGGCTTTCACCCCTCCACTTT.

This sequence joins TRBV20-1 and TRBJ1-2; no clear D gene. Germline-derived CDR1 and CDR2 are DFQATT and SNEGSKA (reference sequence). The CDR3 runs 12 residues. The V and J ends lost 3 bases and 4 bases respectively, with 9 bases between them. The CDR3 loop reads CSASLDSYGYTF. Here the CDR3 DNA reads TGCAGTGCTAGTTTAGATTCCTATGGCTACACCTTC.

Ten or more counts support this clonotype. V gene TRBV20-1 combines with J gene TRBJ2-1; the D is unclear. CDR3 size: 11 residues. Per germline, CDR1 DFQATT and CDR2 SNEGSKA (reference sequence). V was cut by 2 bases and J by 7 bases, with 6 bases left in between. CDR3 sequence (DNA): TGCAGTGCTAGATTCCTAAATGAGCAGTTCTTC. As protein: CSARFLNEQFF.

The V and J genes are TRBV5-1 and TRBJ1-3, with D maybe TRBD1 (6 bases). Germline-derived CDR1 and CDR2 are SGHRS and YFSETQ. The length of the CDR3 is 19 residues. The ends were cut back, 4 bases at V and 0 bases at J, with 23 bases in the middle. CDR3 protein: CASSQTLIGQFLSGNTIYF. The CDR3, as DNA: TGCGCCAGCAGCCAAACGCTTATCGGACAGTTCCTCTCTGGAAACACCATATATTTT.

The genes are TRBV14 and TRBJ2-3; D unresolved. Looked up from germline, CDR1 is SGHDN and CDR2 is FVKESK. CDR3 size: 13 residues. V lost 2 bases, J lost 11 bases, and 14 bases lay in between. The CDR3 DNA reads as TGTGCCAGCAGCCAAAGAACTCGTATCGAGCAGTATTTT. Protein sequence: CASSQRTRIEQYF.

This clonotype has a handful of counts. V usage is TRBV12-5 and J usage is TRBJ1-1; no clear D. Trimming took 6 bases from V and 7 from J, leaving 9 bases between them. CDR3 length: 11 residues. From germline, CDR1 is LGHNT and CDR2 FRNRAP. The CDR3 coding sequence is TGTGCTAGTGGGCCCACAGTTGAAGCTTTCTTT. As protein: CASGPTVEAFF.

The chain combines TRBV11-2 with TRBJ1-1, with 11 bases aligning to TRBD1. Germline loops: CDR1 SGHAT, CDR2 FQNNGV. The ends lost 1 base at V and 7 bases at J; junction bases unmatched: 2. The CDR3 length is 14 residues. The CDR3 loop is CASSLGTGGIEAFF. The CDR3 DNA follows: TGTGCCAGCAGCTTAGGGACAGGGGGCATTGAAGCTTTCTTT.

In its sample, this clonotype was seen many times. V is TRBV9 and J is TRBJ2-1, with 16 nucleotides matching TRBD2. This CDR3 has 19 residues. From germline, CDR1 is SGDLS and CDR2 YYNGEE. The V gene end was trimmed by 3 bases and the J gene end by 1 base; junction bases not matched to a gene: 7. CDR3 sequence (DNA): TGTGCCAGCAGCGCCCCGGGACTAGCGGGGGGGCGGTCCTACAATGAGCAGTTCTTC. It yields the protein CASSAPGLAGGRSYNEQFF. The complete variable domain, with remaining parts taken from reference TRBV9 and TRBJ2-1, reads DSGVTQTPKHLITATGQRVTLRCSPRSGDLSVYWYQQSLDQGLQFLIQYYNGEERAKGNILERFSAQQFPDLHSELNLSSLELGDSALYFCASSAPGLAGGRSYNEQFFGPGTRLTVL.

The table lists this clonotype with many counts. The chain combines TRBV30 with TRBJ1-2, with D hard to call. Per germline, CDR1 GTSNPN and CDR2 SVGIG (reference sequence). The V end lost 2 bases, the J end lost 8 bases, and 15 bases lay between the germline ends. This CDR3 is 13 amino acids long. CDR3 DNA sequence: TGTGCCTGGAGTATGAGGAGATGGGAGGGCTACACCTTC. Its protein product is CAWSMRRWEGYTF. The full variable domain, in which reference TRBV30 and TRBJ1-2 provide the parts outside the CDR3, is SQTIHQWPATLVQPVGSPLSLECTVEGTSNPNLYWYRQAAGRGLQLLFYSVGIGQISSEVPQNLSASRPQDRQFILSSKKLLLSDSGFYLCAWSMRRWEGYTFGSGTRLTVV.

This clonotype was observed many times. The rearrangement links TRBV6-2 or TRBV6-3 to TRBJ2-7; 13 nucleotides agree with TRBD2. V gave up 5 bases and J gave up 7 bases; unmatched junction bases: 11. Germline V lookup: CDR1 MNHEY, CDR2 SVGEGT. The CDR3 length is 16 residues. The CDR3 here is CASSGTSGMATEEQYF. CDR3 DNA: TGTGCCAGCAGTGGGACTAGCGGGATGGCAACAGAAGAGCAGTACTTC.

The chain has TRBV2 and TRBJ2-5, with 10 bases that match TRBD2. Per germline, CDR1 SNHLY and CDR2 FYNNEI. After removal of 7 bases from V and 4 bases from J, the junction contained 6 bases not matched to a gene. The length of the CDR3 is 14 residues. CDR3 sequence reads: CASKPLAGAETQYF. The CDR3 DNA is TGTGCCAGCAAGCCCCTAGCGGGAGCAGAGACCCAGTACTTC.

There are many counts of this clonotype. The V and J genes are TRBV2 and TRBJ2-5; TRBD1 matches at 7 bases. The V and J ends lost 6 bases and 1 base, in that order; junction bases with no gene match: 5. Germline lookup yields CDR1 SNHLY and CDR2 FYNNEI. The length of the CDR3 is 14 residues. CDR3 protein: CASRWDSSQETQYF. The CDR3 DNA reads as TGTGCCAGCAGGTGGGACAGCTCCCAAGAGACCCAGTACTTC.

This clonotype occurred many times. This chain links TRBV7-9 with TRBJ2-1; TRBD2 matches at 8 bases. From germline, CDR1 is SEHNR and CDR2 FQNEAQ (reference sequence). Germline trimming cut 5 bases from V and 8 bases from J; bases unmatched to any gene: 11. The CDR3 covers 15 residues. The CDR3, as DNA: TGTGCCAGCAGCCCTAGCGGGTTGCCGTGGGATGAGCAGTTCTTC. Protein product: CASSPSGLPWDEQFF.

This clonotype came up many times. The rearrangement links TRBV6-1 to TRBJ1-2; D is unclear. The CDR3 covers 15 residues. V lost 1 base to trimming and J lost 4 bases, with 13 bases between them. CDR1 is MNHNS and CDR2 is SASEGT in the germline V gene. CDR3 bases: TGTGCCAGCAGTGAAGGGCCCACAGTGCCCTATGGCTACACCTTC. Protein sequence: CASSEGPTVPYGYTF.

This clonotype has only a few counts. CDR3 bases: TGTGCCATCAGTAATTTTCGGGACAGATACTACTTAAGCTCCTATAATTCACCCCTCCACTTT. This gives the protein CAISNFRDRYYLSSYNSPLHF. The chain carries TRBV10-3 and TRBJ1-6; 7 nucleotides match TRBD1. Germline V CDR1 and CDR2: ENHRY, SYGVKD. V lost 5 bases to trimming and J lost 0 bases; unmatched junction nucleotides: 19. The length of the CDR3 is 21 residues.